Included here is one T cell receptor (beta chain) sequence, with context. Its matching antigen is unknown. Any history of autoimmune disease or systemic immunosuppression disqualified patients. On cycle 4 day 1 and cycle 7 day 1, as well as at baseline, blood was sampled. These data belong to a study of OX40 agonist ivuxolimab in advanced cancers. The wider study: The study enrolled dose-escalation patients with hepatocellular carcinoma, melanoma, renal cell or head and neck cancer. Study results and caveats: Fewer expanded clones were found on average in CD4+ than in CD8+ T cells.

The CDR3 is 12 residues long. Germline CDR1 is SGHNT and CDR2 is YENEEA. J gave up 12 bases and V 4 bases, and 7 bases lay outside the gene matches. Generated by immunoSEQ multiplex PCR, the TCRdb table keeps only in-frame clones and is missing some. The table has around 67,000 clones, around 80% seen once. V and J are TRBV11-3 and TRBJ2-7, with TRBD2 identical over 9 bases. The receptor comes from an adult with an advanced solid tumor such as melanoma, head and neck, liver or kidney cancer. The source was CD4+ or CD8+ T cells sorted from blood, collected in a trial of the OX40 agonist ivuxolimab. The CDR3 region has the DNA TGTGCCAGCAGCTCGATAGCGGGGGAGAGGTACTTC. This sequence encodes CASSSIAGERYF. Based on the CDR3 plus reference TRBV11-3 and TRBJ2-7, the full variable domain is EAGVVQSPRYKIIEKKQPVAFWCNPISGHNTLYWYLQNLGQGPELLIRYENEEAVDDSQLPKDRFSAERLKGVDSTLKIQPAELGDSAVYLCASSSIAGERYFGPGTRLTVT.